This TCR beta chain was captured by sequencing in a study of beta chain features in type 1 diabetes. As every portion of the isolated RNA was reverse transcribed, the sequencing read expressed TCRB transcripts. Produced via immunoSEQ multiplex PCR; TCRdb's table is partial and in-frame only. Found here are some 330,000 clones, more than 9.5% of them singletons; the top ten hold more than 0.015%. CDR3 length: 16 residues. V and J are TRBV21-1 and TRBJ2-4; the table's D call of TRBD2 was not tested on the DNA. TRBV21-1 is flagged as a pseudogene. The clonotype originates from a woman under 40 in good health. The material sequenced was naive CD4+ T cells from blood. The CDR3 sequence: CASSGGTPGGLNIQYF. DNA of the CDR3: TGTGCCAGCAGCGGAGGGACTCCTGGAGGGTTAAACATTCAGTACTTC.